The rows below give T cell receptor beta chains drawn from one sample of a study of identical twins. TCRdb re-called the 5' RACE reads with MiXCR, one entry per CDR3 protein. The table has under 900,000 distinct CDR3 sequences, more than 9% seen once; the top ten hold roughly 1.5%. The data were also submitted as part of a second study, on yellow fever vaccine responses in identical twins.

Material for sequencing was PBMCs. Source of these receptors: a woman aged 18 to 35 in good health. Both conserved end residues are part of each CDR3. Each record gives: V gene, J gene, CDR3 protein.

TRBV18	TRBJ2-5	CASSPSGPQETQYF
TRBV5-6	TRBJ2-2	CASSLAAEAGELFF
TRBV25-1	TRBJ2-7	CASSGVVYEQYF
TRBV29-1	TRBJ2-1	CSVEELVGGHNEQFF
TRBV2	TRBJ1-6	CASSADRGGIGSPLHF
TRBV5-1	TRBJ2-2	CASSWGTSANTGELFF
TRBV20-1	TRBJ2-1	CSARDPGMGSYNEQFF
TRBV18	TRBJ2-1	CASSRGTSGRRGTYNEQFF
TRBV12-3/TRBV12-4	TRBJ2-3	CASSRSWGGTDTQYF
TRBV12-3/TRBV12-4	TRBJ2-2	CASSFLGQSNTGELFF
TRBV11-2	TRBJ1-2	CASSLQGLGGYTF
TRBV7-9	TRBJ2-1	CASSYSLLNNEQFF
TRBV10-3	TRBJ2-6	CATTGANVLTF
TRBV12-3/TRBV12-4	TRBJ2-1	CASRGTSGSALKTYNEQFF
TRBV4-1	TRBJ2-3	CASSQGLAIADTQYF
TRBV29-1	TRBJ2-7	CSASKARSYEQYF
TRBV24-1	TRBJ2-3	CATSDPIGGADTQYF
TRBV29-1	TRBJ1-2	CSVEVTVENYGYTF
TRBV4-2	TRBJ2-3	CASSSPGLGTDTQYF
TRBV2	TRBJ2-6	CASIQEMGSGANVLTF
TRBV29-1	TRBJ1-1	CSVAPMNTEAFF
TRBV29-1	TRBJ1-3	CSVEESGSGNTIYF
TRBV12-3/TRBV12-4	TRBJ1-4	CASRRQTTNEKLFF
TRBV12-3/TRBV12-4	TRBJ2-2	CASSQAGGDYTGELFF
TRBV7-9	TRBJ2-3	CASRPPGTTDTQYF
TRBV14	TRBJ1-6	CASSQFSGDTSPLHF
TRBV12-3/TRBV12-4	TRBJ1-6	CASSLQGAGSPLHF
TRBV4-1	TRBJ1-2	CASSQDGVNYGYTF